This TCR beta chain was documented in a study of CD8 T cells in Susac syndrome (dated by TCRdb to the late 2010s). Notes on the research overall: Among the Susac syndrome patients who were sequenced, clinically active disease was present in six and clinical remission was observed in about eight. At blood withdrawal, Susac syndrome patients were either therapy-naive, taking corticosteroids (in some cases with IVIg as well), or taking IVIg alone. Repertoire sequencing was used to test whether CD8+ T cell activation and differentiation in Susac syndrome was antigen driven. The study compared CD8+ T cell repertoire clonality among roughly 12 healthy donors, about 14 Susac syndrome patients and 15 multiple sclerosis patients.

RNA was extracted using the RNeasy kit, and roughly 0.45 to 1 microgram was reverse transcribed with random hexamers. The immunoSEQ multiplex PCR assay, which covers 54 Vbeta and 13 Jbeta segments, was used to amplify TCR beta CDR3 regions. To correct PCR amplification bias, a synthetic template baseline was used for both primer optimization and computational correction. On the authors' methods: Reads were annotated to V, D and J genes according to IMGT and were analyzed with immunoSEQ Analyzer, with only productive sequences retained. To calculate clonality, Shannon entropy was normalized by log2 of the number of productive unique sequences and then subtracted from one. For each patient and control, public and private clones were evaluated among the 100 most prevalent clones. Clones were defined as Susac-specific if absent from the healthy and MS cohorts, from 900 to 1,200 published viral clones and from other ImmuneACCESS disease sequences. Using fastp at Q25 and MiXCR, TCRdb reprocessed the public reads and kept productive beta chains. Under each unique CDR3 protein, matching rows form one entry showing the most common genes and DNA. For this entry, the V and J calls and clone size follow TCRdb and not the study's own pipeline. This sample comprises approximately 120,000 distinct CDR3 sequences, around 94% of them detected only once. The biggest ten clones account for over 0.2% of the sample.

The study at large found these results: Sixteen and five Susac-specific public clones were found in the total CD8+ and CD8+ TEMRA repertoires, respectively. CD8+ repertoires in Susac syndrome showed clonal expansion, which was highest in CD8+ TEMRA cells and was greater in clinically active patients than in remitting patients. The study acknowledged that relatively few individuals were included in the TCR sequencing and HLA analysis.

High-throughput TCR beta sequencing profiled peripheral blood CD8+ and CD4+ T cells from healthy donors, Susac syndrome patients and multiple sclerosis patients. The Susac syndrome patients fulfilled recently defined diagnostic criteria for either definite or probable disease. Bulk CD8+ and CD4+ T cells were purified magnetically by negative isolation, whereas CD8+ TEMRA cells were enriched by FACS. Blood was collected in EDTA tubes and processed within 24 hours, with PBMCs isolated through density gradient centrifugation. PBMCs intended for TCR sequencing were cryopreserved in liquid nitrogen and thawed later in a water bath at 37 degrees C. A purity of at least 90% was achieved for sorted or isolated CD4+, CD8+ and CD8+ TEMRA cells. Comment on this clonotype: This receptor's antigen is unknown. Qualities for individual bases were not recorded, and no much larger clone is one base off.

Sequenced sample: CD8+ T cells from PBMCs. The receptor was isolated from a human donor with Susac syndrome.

The bases are TGTGCCAGCAGTTCGGACCGGGCGGCTGAAGCTTTCTTT. Its coded protein is CASSSDRAAEAFF. The chain couples TRBV27 to TRBJ1-1; no confident D gene assignment can be made. A distance of 12 bases separates the germline ends of V and J, which lose 4 bases and 6 bases respectively. CDR3 length: 13 amino acids, cysteine to phenylalanine. The entry retains the CDR3 DNA only, 39 bases that are in frame from base 1. The germline V gene (reference sequence) provides CDR1 MNHEY and CDR2 SMNVEV.